This is a list of T cell receptor beta chains from one sample in a study of shared clonotypes between healthy human individuals. Using immunoSEQ multiplex PCR, the repertoire was profiled, and TCRdb retains in-frame clones only, with some absent. The data contain around 1,100,000 clones, around three quarters of them singletons. Sequencing was performed on memory CD4+ T cells from PBMCs. The receptors come from a man aged 18 to 29 in good health. Some clones in this sample may be carry-over from other donors' samples. Both conserved end residues are part of each CDR3. The order of the fields is clone size, D gene, V gene, J gene, CDR3 protein, CDR3 DNA. A D gene is named only where the DNA matches it firmly. Clone size appears in some rows only: once, few, many, or a class for an expanded clone.

size: NA; D: TRBD1; V: TRBV18; J: TRBJ2-1; CDR3: CASSPTGDEQFF; DNA: TGTGCCAGCTCGCCGACAGGGGACGAGCAGTTCTTC
size: NA; D: TRBD1; V: TRBV20-1; J: TRBJ1-2; CDR3: CRARDRGGYTF; DNA: TGCAGGGCCAGAGACAGGGGCGGCTACACCTTC
size: NA; D: NA; V: TRBV6-1; J: TRBJ1-3; CDR3: CASRSPGPGGNTIYF; DNA: TGTGCCAGCAGATCGCCCGGCCCTGGAGGAAACACCATATATTTT
size: NA; D: NA; V: TRBV6-5; J: TRBJ1-2; CDR3: CASSTAAGYGYTF; DNA: TGTGCCAGCAGTACCGCTGCGGGCTATGGCTACACCTTC
size: many; D: TRBD1; V: TRBV14; J: TRBJ2-3; CDR3: CASSLNSGTGGRDTQYF; DNA: TGTGCCAGCAGTCTTAATTCCGGGACAGGGGGCCGGGATACGCAGTATTTT
size: NA; D: NA; V: TRBV6-6; J: TRBJ2-7; CDR3: CASRRPGSYEQYF; DNA: TGTGCCAGCAGGCGACCAGGGTCCTACGAGCAGTACTTC
size: NA; D: TRBD1; V: TRBV19; J: TRBJ2-5; CDR3: CASGKAGTGGETQYF; DNA: TGTGCCAGTGGAAAAGCCGGGACAGGCGGCGAGACCCAGTACTTC
size: NA; D: NA; V: TRBV19; J: TRBJ1-1; CDR3: CASSIVGAADPEAFF; DNA: TGTGCCAGTAGTATAGTTGGTGCGGCAGACCCTGAAGCTTTCTTT
size: NA; D: NA; V: TRBV7-3; J: TRBJ2-2; CDR3: CASSPLVGELFF; DNA: TGTGCCAGCAGCCCCCTGGTCGGGGAGCTGTTTTTT
size: once; D: TRBD2; V: TRBV7-9; J: TRBJ2-3; CDR3: CASSFGGESTDTQYF; DNA: TGTGCCAGCAGCTTCGGGGGGGAGAGCACAGATACGCAGTATTTT
size: NA; D: NA; V: TRBV28; J: TRBJ2-2; CDR3: CASRIALGTGELFF; DNA: TGTGCCAGCAGGATAGCGTTAGGCACCGGGGAGCTGTTTTTT
size: NA; D: NA; V: TRBV6-5; J: TRBJ1-2; CDR3: CASSSGRLGGYTF; DNA: TGTGCCAGCAGTTCTGGCCGTTTGGGAGGCTACACCTTC
size: many; D: TRBD1; V: TRBV10-3; J: TRBJ1-1; CDR3: CAISGQTGIGTEAFF; DNA: TGTGCCATCAGTGGCCAGACAGGGATTGGCACTGAAGCTTTCTTT
size: NA; D: NA; V: TRBV11-3; J: TRBJ1-5; CDR3: CASSLDRSNQPQHF; DNA: TGTGCCAGCAGCTTAGACAGAAGCAATCAGCCCCAGCATTTT
size: NA; D: NA; V: TRBV6-5; J: TRBJ1-2; CDR3: CASSLYGYTF; DNA: TGTGCCAGCAGCCTCTATGGCTACACCTTC
size: NA; D: TRBD1; V: TRBV29-1; J: TRBJ1-1; CDR3: CSVGTGRTEAFF; DNA: TGCAGCGTCGGGACAGGGAGAACTGAAGCTTTCTTT
size: NA; D: TRBD2; V: TRBV28; J: TRBJ2-4; CDR3: CASTPRLAGGQAKNIQYF; DNA: TGTGCCAGCACCCCTCGGCTAGCGGGAGGCCAAGCCAAAAACATTCAGTACTTC
size: NA; D: NA; V: TRBV25-1; J: TRBJ2-7; CDR3: CASSDPRKGGHEQYF; DNA: TGTGCCAGCAGTGACCCCCGGAAAGGTGGCCACGAGCAGTACTTC
size: NA; D: NA; V: TRBV9; J: TRBJ2-6; CDR3: CASSVGNTGANVLTF; DNA: TGTGCCAGCAGCGTAGGTAATACTGGGGCCAACGTCCTGACTTTC
size: NA; D: NA; V: TRBV5-4; J: TRBJ2-5; CDR3: CASSFSGQETQYF; DNA: TGTGCCAGCAGCTTTTCGGGGCAAGAGACCCAGTACTTC
size: NA; D: NA; V: TRBV5-1; J: TRBJ2-7; CDR3: CASSLAPQGGIEQYF; DNA: TGCGCCAGCAGCTTGGCCCCGCAGGGAGGTATCGAGCAGTACTTC
size: NA; D: NA; V: TRBV18; J: TRBJ1-4; CDR3: CASSPPGGRTNEKLFF; DNA: TGTGCCAGCTCACCACCCGGGGGCAGAACCAATGAAAAACTGTTTTTT
size: NA; D: TRBD2; V: TRBV9; J: TRBJ2-5; CDR3: CASSAPGTSGRGETQYF; DNA: TGTGCCAGCAGCGCCCCCGGGACTAGCGGGAGAGGGGAGACCCAGTACTTC
size: once; D: NA; V: TRBV5-8; J: TRBJ1-4; CDR3: CASSLIQVEKLFF; DNA: TGTGCCAGCAGCTTGATTCAGGTTGAAAAACTGTTTTTT
size: NA; D: TRBD2; V: TRBV4-1; J: TRBJ2-7; CDR3: CASSQESGGSYEQYF; DNA: TGCGCCAGCAGCCAAGAGTCGGGAGGCTCCTACGAGCAGTACTTC
size: NA; D: TRBD2; V: TRBV5-4; J: TRBJ2-1; CDR3: CASSTPVRRRGGNEQFF; DNA: TGTGCCAGCAGCACCCCCGTGAGGAGGCGGGGGGGGAATGAGCAGTTCTTC
size: once; D: TRBD1; V: TRBV19; J: TRBJ1-3; CDR3: CATGTAGNTIYF; DNA: TGTGCCACTGGGACAGCTGGAAACACCATATATTTT
size: NA; D: NA; V: TRBV6-6; J: TRBJ2-3; CDR3: CASSQGNTQYF; DNA: TGTGCCAGCAGCCAAGGGAATACGCAGTATTTT
size: NA; D: NA; V: TRBV5-1; J: TRBJ1-5; CDR3: CASSLDPGYSNQPQHF; DNA: TGCGCCAGCAGCTTGGATCCAGGGTATAGCAATCAGCCCCAGCATTTT
size: NA; D: NA; V: TRBV30; J: TRBJ1-1; CDR3: CAWSVEENTEAFF; DNA: TGTGCCTGGAGTGTGGAAGAGAACACTGAAGCTTTCTTT
size: NA; D: TRBD1; V: TRBV18; J: TRBJ2-1; CDR3: CASSEREGGAEFF; DNA: TGTGCCAGCTCGGAGCGCGAAGGGGGCGCCGAGTTCTTC
size: NA; D: NA; V: TRBV5-5; J: TRBJ2-5; CDR3: CASSYPGGEETQYF; DNA: TGTGCCAGCAGCTACCCAGGCGGGGAAGAGACCCAGTACTTC
size: NA; D: NA; V: TRBV28; J: TRBJ1-5; CDR3: CASKGTGVYSNQPQHF; DNA: TGTGCCAGCAAAGGGACGGGGGTGTATAGCAATCAGCCCCAGCATTTT
size: NA; D: NA; V: TRBV7-8; J: TRBJ2-7; CDR3: CASSGPQVISSYEQYF; DNA: TGTGCCAGCAGCGGACCTCAGGTTATAAGCTCCTACGAGCAGTACTTC
size: NA; D: NA; V: TRBV28; J: TRBJ2-7; CDR3: CASMRAPYEQYF; DNA: TGTGCCAGCATGAGGGCACCCTACGAGCAGTACTTC
size: once; D: NA; V: TRBV5-1; J: TRBJ2-3; CDR3: CASSLGDAYTDTQYF; DNA: TGCGCCAGCAGCTTGGGGGACGCCTACACAGATACGCAGTATTTT
size: once; D: NA; V: TRBV7-2; J: TRBJ1-5; CDR3: CASSPHGQGVNQPQHF; DNA: TGTGCCAGCAGCCCCCATGGGCAGGGAGTCAATCAGCCCCAGCATTTT
size: NA; D: NA; V: TRBV4-1; J: TRBJ1-1; CDR3: CASRTGAGRRMNTEAFF; DNA: TGCGCCAGCAGAACCGGGGCAGGGCGAAGGATGAACACTGAAGCTTTCTTT
size: NA; D: TRBD1; V: TRBV27; J: TRBJ2-7; CDR3: CASSPDRFIEQYF; DNA: TGTGCCAGCAGTCCGGACAGGTTCATAGAGCAGTACTTC
size: NA; D: TRBD2; V: TRBV19; J: TRBJ2-7; CDR3: CASRLAGAYEQYF; DNA: TGTGCCAGTCGACTAGCGGGAGCCTACGAGCAGTACTTC
size: once; D: NA; V: TRBV18; J: TRBJ1-4; CDR3: CASSPFDATNEKLFF; DNA: TGTGCCAGCTCCCCGTTCGATGCAACTAATGAAAAACTGTTTTTT
size: NA; D: TRBD1; V: TRBV2; J: TRBJ1-2; CDR3: CASSRQGVNYGYTF; DNA: TGTGCCAGCAGCCGACAGGGAGTGAACTATGGCTACACCTTC
size: NA; D: NA; V: TRBV7-9; J: TRBJ2-1; CDR3: CASSLRGSSGEQFF; DNA: TGTGCCAGCAGCTTAAGGGGGAGCTCGGGTGAGCAGTTCTTC
size: once; D: NA; V: TRBV7-2; J: TRBJ1-5; CDR3: CASSLNRRGDQPQHF; DNA: TGTGCCAGCAGCTTAAATCGGAGGGGGGACCAGCCCCAGCATTTT
size: NA; D: TRBD1; V: TRBV29-1; J: TRBJ1-1; CDR3: CSGLDRGNTEAFF; DNA: TGCAGCGGGCTGGACAGGGGGAACACTGAAGCTTTCTTT
size: NA; D: NA; V: TRBV25-1; J: TRBJ1-1; CDR3: CASSELGRDTEAFF; DNA: TGTGCCAGCAGTGAACTCGGGAGGGACACTGAAGCTTTCTTT
size: NA; D: NA; V: TRBV9; J: TRBJ2-7; CDR3: CASSRTGNTYEQYF; DNA: TGTGCCAGCTCCAGAACCGGGAATACCTACGAGCAGTACTTC
size: NA; D: TRBD1; V: TRBV28; J: TRBJ1-2; CDR3: CASSPTGGRISNYGYTF; DNA: TGTGCCAGCAGCCCTACAGGGGGCCGGATTAGTAACTATGGCTACACCTTC
size: NA; D: NA; V: TRBV4-2; J: TRBJ2-5; CDR3: CASSQQTREETQYF; DNA: TGTGCCAGCAGCCAGCAAACTAGGGAAGAGACCCAGTACTTC
size: NA; D: NA; V: TRBV2; J: TRBJ2-7; CDR3: CASSEGVVRLSYEQYF; DNA: TGTGCCAGCAGTGAAGGTGTCGTGCGGCTCTCCTACGAGCAGTACTTC
size: NA; D: NA; V: TRBV9; J: TRBJ1-5; CDR3: CASSAHTGIWDVGFIGNQPQHF; DNA: TGTGCCAGCAGCGCCCATACAGGGATTTGGGACGTTGGGTTTATTGGCAATCAGCCCCAGCATTTT
size: few; D: NA; V: TRBV7-3; J: TRBJ1-1; CDR3: CASSLRSGTEAFF; DNA: TGTGCCAGCAGCCTTAGGTCGGGCACTGAAGCTTTCTTT
size: once; D: NA; V: TRBV27; J: TRBJ1-2; CDR3: CASSSGRINYGYTF; DNA: TGTGCCAGCAGTTCAGGCAGAATTAACTATGGCTACACCTTC
size: once; D: NA; V: TRBV7-7; J: TRBJ1-1; CDR3: CASSRQVNTEAFF; DNA: TGTGCCAGCAGCCGACAGGTTAACACTGAAGCTTTCTTT
size: NA; D: NA; V: TRBV6-5; J: TRBJ1-5; CDR3: CASSPRRGIAGPQHF; DNA: TGTGCCAGCAGCCCTAGAAGGGGTATAGCGGGGCCCCAGCATTTT